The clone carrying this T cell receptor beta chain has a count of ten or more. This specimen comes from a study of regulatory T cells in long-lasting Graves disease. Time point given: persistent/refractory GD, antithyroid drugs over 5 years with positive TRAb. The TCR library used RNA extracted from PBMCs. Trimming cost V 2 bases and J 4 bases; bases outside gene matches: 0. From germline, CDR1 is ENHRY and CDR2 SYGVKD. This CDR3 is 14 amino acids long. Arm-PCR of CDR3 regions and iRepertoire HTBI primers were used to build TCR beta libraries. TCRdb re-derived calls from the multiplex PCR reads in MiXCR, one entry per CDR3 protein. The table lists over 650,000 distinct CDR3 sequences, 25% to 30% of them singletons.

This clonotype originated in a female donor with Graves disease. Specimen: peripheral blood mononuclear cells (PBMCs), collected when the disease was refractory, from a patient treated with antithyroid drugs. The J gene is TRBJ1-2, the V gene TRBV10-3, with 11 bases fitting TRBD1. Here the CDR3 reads CAISEGTGGYGYTF. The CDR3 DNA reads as TGTGCCATCAGTGAGGGGACAGGGGGCTATGGCTACACCTTC.